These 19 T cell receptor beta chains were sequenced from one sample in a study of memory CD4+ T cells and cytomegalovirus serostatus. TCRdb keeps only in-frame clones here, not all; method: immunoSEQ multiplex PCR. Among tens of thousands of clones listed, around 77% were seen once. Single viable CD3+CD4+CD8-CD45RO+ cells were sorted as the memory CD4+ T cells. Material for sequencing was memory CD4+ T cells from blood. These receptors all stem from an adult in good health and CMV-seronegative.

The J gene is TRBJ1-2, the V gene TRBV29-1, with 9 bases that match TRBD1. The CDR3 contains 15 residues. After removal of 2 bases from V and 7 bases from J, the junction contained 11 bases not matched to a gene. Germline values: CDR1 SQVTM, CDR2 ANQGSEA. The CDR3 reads CSVEKSVTGGGGYTF. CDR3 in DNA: TGCAGCGTTGAAAAGAGCGTGACAGGGGGAGGTGGCTACACCTTC. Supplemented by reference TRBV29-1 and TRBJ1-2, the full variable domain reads SAVISQKPSRDICQRGTSLTIQCQVDSQVTMMFWYRQQPGQSLTLIATANQGSEATYESGFVIDKFPISRPNLTFSTLTVSNMSPEDSSIYLCSVEKSVTGGGGYTFGSGTRLTVV.

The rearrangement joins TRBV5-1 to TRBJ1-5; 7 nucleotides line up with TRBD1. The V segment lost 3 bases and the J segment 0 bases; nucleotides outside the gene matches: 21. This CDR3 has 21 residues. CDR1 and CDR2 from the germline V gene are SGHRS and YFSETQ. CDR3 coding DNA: TGCGCCAGCAGCTCTGCCATGGTACAGGGGTCGAAACTAACTAGCAATCAGCCCCAGCATTTT. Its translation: CASSSAMVQGSKLTSNQPQHF.

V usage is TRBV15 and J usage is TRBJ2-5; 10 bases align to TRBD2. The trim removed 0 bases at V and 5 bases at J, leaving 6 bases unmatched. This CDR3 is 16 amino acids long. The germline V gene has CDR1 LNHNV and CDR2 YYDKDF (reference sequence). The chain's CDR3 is CATSREAGGSWETQYF. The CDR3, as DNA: TGTGCCACCAGCAGAGAAGCGGGGGGGTCTTGGGAGACCCAGTACTTC.

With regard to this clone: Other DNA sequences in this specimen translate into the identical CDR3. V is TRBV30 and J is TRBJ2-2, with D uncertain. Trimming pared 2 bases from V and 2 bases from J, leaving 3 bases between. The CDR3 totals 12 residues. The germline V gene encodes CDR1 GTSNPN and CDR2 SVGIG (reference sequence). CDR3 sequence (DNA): TGTGCCTGGAGTTTAAACACCGGGGAGCTGTTTTTT. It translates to CAWSLNTGELFF. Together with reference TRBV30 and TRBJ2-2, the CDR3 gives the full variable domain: SQTIHQWPATLVQPVGSPLSLECTVEGTSNPNLYWYRQAAGRGLQLLFYSVGIGQISSEVPQNLSASRPQDRQFILSSKKLLLSDSGFYLCAWSLNTGELFFGEGSRLTVL.

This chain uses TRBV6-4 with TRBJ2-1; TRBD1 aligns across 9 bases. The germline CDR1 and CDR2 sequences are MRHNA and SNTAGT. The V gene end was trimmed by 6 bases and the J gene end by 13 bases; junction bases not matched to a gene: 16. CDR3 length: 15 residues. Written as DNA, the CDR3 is TGTGCCAGCAGCTTTTCACTTACGGACAGGGGAGGACAGTTCTTC. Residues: CASSFSLTDRGGQFF.

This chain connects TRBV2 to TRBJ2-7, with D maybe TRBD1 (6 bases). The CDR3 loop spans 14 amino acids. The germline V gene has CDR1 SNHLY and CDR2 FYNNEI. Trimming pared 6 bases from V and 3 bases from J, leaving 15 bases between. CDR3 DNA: TGTGCCAGCAGCCTCGGGACAATCAGCTACGAGCAGTACTTC. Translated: CASSLGTISYEQYF.

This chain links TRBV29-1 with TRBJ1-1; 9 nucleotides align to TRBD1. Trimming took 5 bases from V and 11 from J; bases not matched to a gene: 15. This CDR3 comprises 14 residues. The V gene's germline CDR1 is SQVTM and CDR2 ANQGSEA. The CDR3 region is CSVQGGDREDRAFF. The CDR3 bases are TGCAGCGTTCAGGGAGGGGACAGGGAGGATCGGGCTTTCTTT.

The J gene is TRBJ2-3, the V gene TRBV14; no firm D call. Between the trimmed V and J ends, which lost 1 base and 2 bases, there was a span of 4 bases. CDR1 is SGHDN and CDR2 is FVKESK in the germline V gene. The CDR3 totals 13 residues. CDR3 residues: CASSQALTDTQYF. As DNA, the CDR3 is TGTGCCAGCAGCCAAGCCCTCACAGATACGCAGTATTTT.

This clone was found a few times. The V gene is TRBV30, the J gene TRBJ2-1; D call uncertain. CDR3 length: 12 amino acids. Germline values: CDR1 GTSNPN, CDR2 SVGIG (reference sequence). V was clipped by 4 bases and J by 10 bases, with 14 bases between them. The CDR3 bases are TGTGCCTGGACTCTAGGGATGGGGGAGCAGTTCTTC. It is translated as CAWTLGMGEQFF.

The CDR3 DNA is TGTGCCAGCAGCCAAGGGGCCCCCGGAACTAGCGGGAGAGAGCAGTACTTC. It yields the protein CASSQGAPGTSGREQYF. The chain has TRBV4-2 and TRBJ2-7; 11 nucleotides agree with TRBD2. CDR1 and CDR2 from the germline V gene are LGHNA and YNFKEQ. The CDR3 is 17 amino acids. After removal of 1 base from V and 7 bases from J, the junction contained 12 bases not matched to a gene.

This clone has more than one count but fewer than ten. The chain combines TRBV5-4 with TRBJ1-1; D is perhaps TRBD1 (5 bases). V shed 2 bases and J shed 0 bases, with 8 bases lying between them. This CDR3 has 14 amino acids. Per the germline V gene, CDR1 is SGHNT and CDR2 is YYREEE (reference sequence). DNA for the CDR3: TGTGCCAGCAGCTTCGGGACCGTGAACACTGAAGCTTTCTTT. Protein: CASSFGTVNTEAFF.

The CDR3 coding sequence is TGTGCCAGCTCACCACGGACTAGCGGGGGGCTAGTCGACGAGCAGTACTTC. This sequence encodes CASSPRTSGGLVDEQYF. This chain links TRBV18 with TRBJ2-7, with 14 bases matching TRBD2. CDR1 and CDR2 from the germline V gene are KGHSH and LQKENI. V gave up 1 base and J gave up 5 bases; unmatched junction bases: 7. The CDR3 loop spans 17 amino acids. Together with reference TRBV18 and TRBJ2-7, the CDR3 gives the full variable domain: NAGVMQNPRHLVRRRGQEARLRCSPMKGHSHVYWYRQLPEEGLKFMVYLQKENIIDESGMPKERFSAEFPKEGPSILRIQQVVRGDSAAYFCASSPRTSGGLVDEQYFGPGTRLTVT.

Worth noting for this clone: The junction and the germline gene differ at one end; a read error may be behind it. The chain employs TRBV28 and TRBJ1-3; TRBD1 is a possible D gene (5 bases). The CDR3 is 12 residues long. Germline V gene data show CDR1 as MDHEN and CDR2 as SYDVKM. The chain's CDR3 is CASSNTDPTGDF. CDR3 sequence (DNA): TGTGCCAGCAGTAATACGGACCCTACGGGGGATTTT.

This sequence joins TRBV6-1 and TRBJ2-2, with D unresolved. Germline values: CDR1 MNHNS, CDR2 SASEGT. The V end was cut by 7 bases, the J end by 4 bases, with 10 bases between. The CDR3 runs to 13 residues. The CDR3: CASKEQITGELFF. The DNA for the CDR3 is TGTGCCAGCAAGGAGCAGATCACCGGGGAGCTGTTTTTT.

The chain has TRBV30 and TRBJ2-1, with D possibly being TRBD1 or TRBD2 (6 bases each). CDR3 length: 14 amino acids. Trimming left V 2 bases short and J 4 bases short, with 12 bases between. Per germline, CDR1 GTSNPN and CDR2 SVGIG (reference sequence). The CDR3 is CAWSTRGLYNEQFF. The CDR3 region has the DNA TGTGCCTGGAGTACTCGGGGGCTTTACAATGAGCAGTTCTTC.

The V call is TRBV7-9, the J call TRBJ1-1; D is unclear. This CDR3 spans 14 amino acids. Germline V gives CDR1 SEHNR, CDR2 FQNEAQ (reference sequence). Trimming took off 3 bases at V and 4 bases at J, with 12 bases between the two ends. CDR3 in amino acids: CASSFQGRSTEAFF. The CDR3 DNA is TGTGCCAGCAGCTTTCAAGGCAGATCCACTGAAGCTTTCTTT.

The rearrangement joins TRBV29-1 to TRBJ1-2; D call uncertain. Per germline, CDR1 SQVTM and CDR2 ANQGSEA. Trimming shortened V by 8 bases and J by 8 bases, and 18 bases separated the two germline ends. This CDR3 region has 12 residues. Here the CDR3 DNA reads TGCAGCTCCTCGCAGGTAGTGGGGGGCTACACCTTC. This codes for CSSSQVVGGYTF.

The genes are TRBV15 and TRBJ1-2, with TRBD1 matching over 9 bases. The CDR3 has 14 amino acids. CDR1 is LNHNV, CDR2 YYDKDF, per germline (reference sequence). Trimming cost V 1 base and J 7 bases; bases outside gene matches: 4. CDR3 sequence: CATSRGGTGPGYTF. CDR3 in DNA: TGTGCCACCAGCAGAGGCGGGACAGGGCCTGGCTACACCTTC.

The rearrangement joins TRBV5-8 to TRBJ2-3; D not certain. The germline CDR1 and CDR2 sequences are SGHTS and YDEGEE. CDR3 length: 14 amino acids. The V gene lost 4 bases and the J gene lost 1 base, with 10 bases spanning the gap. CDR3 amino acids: CASSDYTRTDTQYF. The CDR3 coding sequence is TGTGCCAGCAGCGATTACACCCGCACAGATACGCAGTATTTT.